The 20 T cell receptor beta chains listed next were all sequenced from one sample in a study of cytomegalovirus exposure and HLA in healthy donors. Primers included in the PCR were 60 Vbeta and 13 Jbeta primers. Using immunoSEQ multiplex PCR, the repertoire was profiled, and TCRdb retains in-frame clones only, with some absent. The repertoire has 120,000 to 150,000 clones, roughly 82% of them found once; the top ten carry about 5%. Sequencing used PBMCs. The source of these receptors is a man aged 25-45 years in good health and CMV-seropositive.

V gene TRBV2 combines with J gene TRBJ2-1, with TRBD2 identical over 8 bases. Germline-derived CDR1 and CDR2 are SNHLY and FYNNEI. V shed 3 bases and J 5 bases; nucleotides not matched to a gene: 9. The CDR3 length is 16 residues. CDR3 amino acids: CASSDSRGLADNEQFF. The CDR3 DNA follows: TGTGCCAGCAGTGATAGCCGAGGACTAGCCGACAATGAGCAGTTCTTC.

Points on this clone: One end of the junction does not line up with germline, which may come from a read error. The V gene is TRBV19, the J gene TRBJ1-5; D not resolved. CDR3 length: 12 amino acids. Germline V CDR1 and CDR2: LNHDA, SQIVND (reference sequence). The CDR3 protein is CASREGWQPQHF. The CDR3, as DNA: TGTGCTAGTAGAGAGGGTTGGCAGCCCCAGCATTTT.

The rearrangement links TRBV7-8 to TRBJ1-6, with 9 positions matching TRBD1. Losses at the gene ends were 5 bases for V and 8 bases for J; bases not matched to a gene: 4. Per germline, CDR1 SGHVS and CDR2 FQNEAQ. The CDR3 is 14 amino acids. The CDR3 protein is CASSATGGDSPLHF. Written as DNA, the CDR3 is TGTGCCAGCAGCGCGACAGGGGGGGATTCACCCCTCCACTTT.

The chain combines TRBV25-1 with TRBJ2-7; D ambiguous. V lost 6 bases to trimming and J lost 0 bases, with 6 bases between them. CDR1 MGHDK and CDR2 SYGVNS come from the germline V gene. The CDR3 has 12 amino acids. The CDR3 protein is CASSYSSYEQYF. The CDR3 DNA is TGTGCCAGCAGCTACTCCTCCTACGAGCAGTACTTC.

This sequence joins TRBV10-1 and TRBJ2-1, with TRBD2 matching over 12 bases. The V gene's germline CDR1 is WNHNN and CDR2 SYGVQD (reference sequence). The length of the CDR3 is 19 residues. The trim removed 0 bases at V and 4 bases at J, leaving 10 bases unmatched. CDR3 residues: CASSESWLAGGSGYNEQFF. In nucleotides, the CDR3 is TGCGCCAGCAGTGAGTCCTGGCTAGCGGGAGGGTCGGGATACAATGAGCAGTTCTTC.

This clone has just a few counts. The rearrangement uses TRBV11-2 and TRBJ2-2; D call uncertain. CDR3 length: 14 amino acids. The germline gives CDR1 SGHAT, CDR2 FQNNGV. The V end was cut by 4 bases, the J end by 3 bases, with 9 bases between. The CDR3: CASSSRAYTGELFF. The CDR3, as DNA: TGTGCCAGCAGCTCACGCGCATACACCGGGGAGCTGTTTTTT.

The chain links TRBV5-4 to TRBJ2-5, with 14 positions matching TRBD2. Trimming removed 4 bases from V and 4 bases from J; junction bases left unmatched: 9. The CDR3 contains 17 residues. Germline V gives CDR1 SGHNT, CDR2 YYREEE (reference sequence). The CDR3 protein is CASSPTSGGALGETQYF. CDR3 in DNA: TGTGCCAGCAGCCCGACTAGCGGGGGGGCGTTGGGAGAGACCCAGTACTTC.

The chain employs TRBV18 and TRBJ2-3; TRBD1 is a possible D gene (5 bases). CDR3 size: 14 residues. Trimming left V 1 base short and J 5 bases short, with 10 bases between. In germline, CDR1 is KGHSH, CDR2 LQKENI. Written as DNA, the CDR3 is TGTGCCAGCTCACCACAGGGGAACTTAGATACGCAGTATTTT. Protein product: CASSPQGNLDTQYF.

This chain connects TRBV6-6 to TRBJ2-2; a possible D gene is TRBD1 (5 bases). Trimming pared 3 bases from V and 4 bases from J, leaving 12 bases between. Germline V CDR1 and CDR2: MNHNY, SVGAGI (reference sequence). The CDR3 runs 15 residues. The DNA of the CDR3 is TGTGCCAGCAGTTATAAGGGGTTGGGCACCGGGGAGCTGTTTTTT. Its translation is CASSYKGLGTGELFF.

The genes are TRBV7-9 and TRBJ1-3; 8 bases map to TRBD1. The germline V gene encodes CDR1 SEHNR and CDR2 FQNEAQ (reference sequence). The CDR3 extends over 17 amino acids. J gave up 0 bases and V 1 base, and 5 bases lay outside the gene matches. The CDR3 sequence: CASSLGGQANSGNTIYF. CDR3 nucleotides: TGTGCCAGCAGCTTAGGGGGACAGGCAAACTCTGGAAACACCATATATTTT.

The CDR3 nucleotides read TGTGCCAGAAGCTTGGGGTCAAGACTAGAGACCCAGTACTTC. It codes for CARSLGSRLETQYF. The rearrangement links TRBV5-3 to TRBJ2-5; D not resolved. TRBV5-3 is noted as an ORF with a role that remains uncertain. This CDR3 contains 14 residues. Trimming cost V 0 bases and J 4 bases, with 10 bases left between them.

In DNA form, the CDR3 reads TGTGCCAGCAGCTTAGGACAATACGAGCAGTACTTC. This sequence encodes CASSLGQYEQYF. This chain uses TRBV13 with TRBJ2-7, with no clear D. Germline V gene sequence: CDR1 PRHDT, CDR2 FYEKMQ (reference sequence). V was cut by 0 bases and J by 4 bases, with 4 bases left in between. The CDR3 is made up of 12 amino acids.

This clone has only a few counts. The chain joins TRBV7-8 to TRBJ1-1, with D unclear. Trimming removed 5 bases at V and 0 bases at J, with 13 bases between. Germline CDR1 reads SGHVS; CDR2 reads FQNEAQ. The CDR3 totals 15 residues. CDR3 residues: CASSPRTGMNTEAFF. The CDR3 DNA reads TGTGCCAGCAGCCCGAGGACCGGGATGAACACTGAAGCTTTCTTT.

Remarks on this clone: Sequence at one end of the junction differs from germline and may be a read error. The V gene is TRBV7-2, the J gene TRBJ2-2, with 9 bases aligning to TRBD1. CDR3 size: 16 residues. Germline CDR1 is SGHTA and CDR2 is FQGNSA. In DNA, the CDR3 is TGTGCCAGCATCATCCTTACCGGGACAGGGACCGCGGAGCTGTTTTTT. As protein: CASIILTGTGTAELFF. Using reference TRBV7-2 and TRBJ2-2 for the parts outside the CDR3, the full variable domain is GAGVSQSPSNKVTEKGKDVELRCDPISGHTALYWYRQSLGQGLEFLIYFQGNSAPDKSGLPSDRFSAERTGGSVSTLTIQRTQQEDSAVYLCASIILTGTGTAELFFGEGSRLTVL.

The J gene is TRBJ2-7, the V gene TRBV27, with TRBD2 matching 7 bases. Germline V CDR1 and CDR2: MNHEY, SMNVEV (reference sequence). With V trimmed by 4 bases and J by 5 bases, 11 bases remained unmatched. The CDR3 is made up of 15 amino acids. The CDR3 nucleotides read TGTGCCAGCAGTTCACCAGGACTAGTTAAGGACGAGCAGTACTTC. Protein product: CASSSPGLVKDEQYF.

This clone occurred a few times. The V and J genes are TRBV5-1 and TRBJ2-1, with a weak D call TRBD2 (5 bases). The germline V gene has CDR1 SGHRS and CDR2 YFSETQ. CDR3 length equals 15 residues. The germline V and J ends were trimmed by 0 bases and 5 bases, with 12 bases remaining between them. This chain's CDR3 is CASSLAPGSHNEQFF. The DNA for the CDR3 is TGCGCCAGCAGCTTGGCCCCGGGGTCCCACAATGAGCAGTTCTTC.

The rearrangement links TRBV5-6 to TRBJ2-5, with a possible D match to TRBD1 (5 bases). The CDR3 length is 15 residues. Trimming shortened V by 1 base and J by 2 bases, and 12 bases separated the two germline ends. The germline gives CDR1 SGHDT, CDR2 YYEEEE. DNA of the CDR3: TGTGCCAGCAGCTTGTCCGAGACAGCACAAGAGACCCAGTACTTC. Translated: CASSLSETAQETQYF.

CDR3 protein: CASSLGPDTEAFF. The CDR3 nucleotides read TGCGCCAGCAGCTTGGGTCCGGACACTGAAGCTTTCTTT. V usage is TRBV5-1 and J usage is TRBJ1-1; D ambiguous. Trimming took 0 bases from V and 3 from J, leaving 6 bases between them. Germline V lookup: CDR1 SGHRS, CDR2 YFSETQ. This CDR3 comprises 13 residues.

On this clone: Sequence at one end of the junction differs from germline and may be a read error. V and J are TRBV7-9 and TRBJ2-1; 8 bases align to TRBD1. Germline V gives CDR1 SEHNR, CDR2 FQNEAQ (reference sequence). This CDR3 is built from 13 residues. Written as DNA, the CDR3 is TGTTCCAGCAGCCCCCCGGGACAGGTGGAGCAGTTCTTC. Its protein is CSSSPPGQVEQFF.

V and J are TRBV28 and TRBJ1-2; D is ambiguous. V lost 3 bases to trimming and J lost 4 bases, with 6 bases between them. Germline V gives CDR1 MDHEN, CDR2 SYDVKM. The CDR3 runs to 12 residues. The CDR3: CASSLQSYGYTF. As DNA, the CDR3 is TGTGCCAGCAGTTTGCAGTCCTATGGCTACACCTTC.